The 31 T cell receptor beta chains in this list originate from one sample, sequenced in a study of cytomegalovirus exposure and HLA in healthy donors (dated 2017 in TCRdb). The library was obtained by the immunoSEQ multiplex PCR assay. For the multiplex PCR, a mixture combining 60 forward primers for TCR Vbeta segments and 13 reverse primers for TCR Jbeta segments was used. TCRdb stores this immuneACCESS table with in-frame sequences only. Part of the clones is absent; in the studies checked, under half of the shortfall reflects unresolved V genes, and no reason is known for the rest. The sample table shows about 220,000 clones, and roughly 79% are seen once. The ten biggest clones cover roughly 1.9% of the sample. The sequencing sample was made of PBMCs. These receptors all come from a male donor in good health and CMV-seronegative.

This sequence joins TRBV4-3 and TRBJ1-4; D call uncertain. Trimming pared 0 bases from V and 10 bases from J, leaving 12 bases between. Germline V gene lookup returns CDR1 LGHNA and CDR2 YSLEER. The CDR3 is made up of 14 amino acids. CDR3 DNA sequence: TGCGCCAGCAGCCAAGATGGGCGTGTTGCAAAACTGTTTTTT. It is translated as CASSQDGRVAKLFF.

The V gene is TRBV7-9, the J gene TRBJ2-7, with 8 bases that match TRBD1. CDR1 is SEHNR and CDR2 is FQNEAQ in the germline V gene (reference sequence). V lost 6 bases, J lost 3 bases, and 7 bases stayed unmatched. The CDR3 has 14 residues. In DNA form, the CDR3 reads TGTGCCAGCAGTCCACAGGGGGTGGTCTACGAGCAGTACTTC. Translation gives CASSPQGVVYEQYF.

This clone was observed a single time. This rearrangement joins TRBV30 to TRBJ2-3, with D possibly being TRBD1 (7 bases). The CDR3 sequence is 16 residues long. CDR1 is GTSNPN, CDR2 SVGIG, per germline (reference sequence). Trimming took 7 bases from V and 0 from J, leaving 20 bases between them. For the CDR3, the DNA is TGTGCCTCAAAGACAGGGCCGGGGACTAGCACAGATACGCAGTATTTT. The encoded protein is CASKTGPGTSTDTQYF.

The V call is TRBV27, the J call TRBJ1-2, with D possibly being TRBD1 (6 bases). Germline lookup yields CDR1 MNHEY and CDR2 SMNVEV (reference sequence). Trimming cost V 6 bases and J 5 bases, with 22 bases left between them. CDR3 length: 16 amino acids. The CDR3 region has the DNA TGTGCCAGCAGCCCAATACAGGGCGGCTTAGATTATGGCTACACCTTC. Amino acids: CASSPIQGGLDYGYTF.

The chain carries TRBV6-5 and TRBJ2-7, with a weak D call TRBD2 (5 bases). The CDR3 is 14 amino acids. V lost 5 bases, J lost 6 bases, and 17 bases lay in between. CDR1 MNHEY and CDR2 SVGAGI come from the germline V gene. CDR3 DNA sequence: TGTGCCAGCAGTCAATGGCGGCTTCGGGGCGAGCAGTACTTC. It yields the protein CASSQWRLRGEQYF.

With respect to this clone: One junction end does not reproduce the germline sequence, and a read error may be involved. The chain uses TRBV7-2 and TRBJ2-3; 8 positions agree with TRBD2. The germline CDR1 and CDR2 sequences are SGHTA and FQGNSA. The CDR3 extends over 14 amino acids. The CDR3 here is CASSTWTSRDTQYF. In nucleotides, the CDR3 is TGTGCCAGCAGCACCTGGACTAGCAGAGATACGCAGTATTTT.

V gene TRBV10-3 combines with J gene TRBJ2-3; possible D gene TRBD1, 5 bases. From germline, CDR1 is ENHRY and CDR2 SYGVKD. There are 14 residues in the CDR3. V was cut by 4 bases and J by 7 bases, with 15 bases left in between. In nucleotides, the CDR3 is TGTGCCATCAGTGCCGGACAAGACAGTAATACGCAGTATTTT. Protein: CAISAGQDSNTQYF.

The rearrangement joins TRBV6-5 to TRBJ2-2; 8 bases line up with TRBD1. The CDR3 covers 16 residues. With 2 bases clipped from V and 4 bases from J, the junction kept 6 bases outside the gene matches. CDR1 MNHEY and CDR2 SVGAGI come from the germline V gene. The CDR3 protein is CASSYGQGAGTGELFF. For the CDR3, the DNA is TGTGCCAGCAGTTACGGGCAGGGGGCGGGCACCGGGGAGCTGTTTTTT.

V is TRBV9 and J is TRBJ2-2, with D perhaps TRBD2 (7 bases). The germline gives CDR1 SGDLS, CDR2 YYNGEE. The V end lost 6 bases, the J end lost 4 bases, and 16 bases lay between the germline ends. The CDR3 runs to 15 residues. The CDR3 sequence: CASTPGGRVTGELFF. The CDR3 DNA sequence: TGTGCCAGCACCCCCGGGGGGCGCGTCACCGGGGAGCTGTTTTTT. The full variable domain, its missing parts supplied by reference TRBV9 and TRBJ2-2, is DSGVTQTPKHLITATGQRVTLRCSPRSGDLSVYWYQQSLDQGLQFLIQYYNGEERAKGNILERFSAQQFPDLHSELNLSSLELGDSALYFCASTPGGRVTGELFFGEGSRLTVL.

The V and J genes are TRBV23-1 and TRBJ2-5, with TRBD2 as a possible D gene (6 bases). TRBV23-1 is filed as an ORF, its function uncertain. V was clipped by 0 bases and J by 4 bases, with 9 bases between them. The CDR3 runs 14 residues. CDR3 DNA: TGCGCCAGCAGTCAATCGGAGGGTTTAGAGACCCAGTACTTC. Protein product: CASSQSEGLETQYF.

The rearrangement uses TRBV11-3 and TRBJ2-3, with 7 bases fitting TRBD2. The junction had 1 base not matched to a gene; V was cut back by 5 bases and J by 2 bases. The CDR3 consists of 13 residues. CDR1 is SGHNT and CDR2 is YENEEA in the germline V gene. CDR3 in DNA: TGTGCCAGCAGCAGGGACTACACAGATACGCAGTATTTT. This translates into CASSRDYTDTQYF.

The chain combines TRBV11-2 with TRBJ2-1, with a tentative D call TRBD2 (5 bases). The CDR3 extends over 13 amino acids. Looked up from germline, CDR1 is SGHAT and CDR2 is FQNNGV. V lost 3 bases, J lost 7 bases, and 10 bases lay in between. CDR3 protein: CASSFRRVNEQFF. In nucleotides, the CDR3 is TGTGCCAGCAGCTTCAGGCGGGTGAATGAGCAGTTCTTC.

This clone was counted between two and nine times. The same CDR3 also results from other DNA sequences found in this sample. The CDR3: CASSLGAPNQPQHF. DNA of the CDR3: TGTGCCAGCAGCTTGGGGGCACCCAATCAGCCCCAGCATTTT. The chain links TRBV5-6 to TRBJ1-5; D remains unclear. The germline CDR1 and CDR2 sequences are SGHDT and YYEEEE. Trimming left V 0 bases short and J 3 bases short, with 7 bases between. CDR3 size: 14 residues.

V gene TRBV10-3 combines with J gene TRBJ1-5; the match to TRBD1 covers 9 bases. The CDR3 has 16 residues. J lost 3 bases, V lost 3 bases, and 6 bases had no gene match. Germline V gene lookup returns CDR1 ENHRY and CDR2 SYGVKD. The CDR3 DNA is TGTGCCATCAGTGATAGGGACAGGGAGACCAATCAGCCCCAGCATTTT. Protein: CAISDRDRETNQPQHF.

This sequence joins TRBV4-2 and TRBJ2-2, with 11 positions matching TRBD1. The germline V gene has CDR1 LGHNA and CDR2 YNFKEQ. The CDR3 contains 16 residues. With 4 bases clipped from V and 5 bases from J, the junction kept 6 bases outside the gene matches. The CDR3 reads CASSPRGQGVTGELFF. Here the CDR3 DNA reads TGTGCCAGCAGCCCTCGGGGACAGGGGGTTACCGGGGAGCTGTTTTTT.

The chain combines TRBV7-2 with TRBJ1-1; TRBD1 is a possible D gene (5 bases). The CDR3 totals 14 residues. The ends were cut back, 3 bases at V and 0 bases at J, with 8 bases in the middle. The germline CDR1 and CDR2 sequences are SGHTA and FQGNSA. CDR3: CASSLGGLNTEAFF. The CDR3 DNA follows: TGTGCCAGCAGCTTGGGGGGATTGAACACTGAAGCTTTCTTT.

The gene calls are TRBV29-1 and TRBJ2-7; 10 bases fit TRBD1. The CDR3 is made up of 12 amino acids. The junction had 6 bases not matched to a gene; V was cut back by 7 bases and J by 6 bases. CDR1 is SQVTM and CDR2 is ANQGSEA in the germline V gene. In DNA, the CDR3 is TGCAGCGCGGCGACAGGGGGCCTCGAGCAGTACTTC. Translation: CSAATGGLEQYF.

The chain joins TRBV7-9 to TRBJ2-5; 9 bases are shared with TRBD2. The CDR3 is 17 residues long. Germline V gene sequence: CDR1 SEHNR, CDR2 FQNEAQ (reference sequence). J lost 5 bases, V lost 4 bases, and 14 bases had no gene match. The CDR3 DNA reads TGTGCCAGCAGCTCAAACTTCCTAGCGGGGTTAGAGGAGACCCAGTACTTC. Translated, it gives CASSSNFLAGLEETQYF. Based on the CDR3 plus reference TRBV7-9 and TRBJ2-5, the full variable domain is DTGVSQNPRHKITKRGQNVTFRCDPISEHNRLYWYRQTLGQGPEFLTYFQNEAQLEKSRLLSDRFSAERPKGSFSTLEIQRTEQGDSAMYLCASSSNFLAGLEETQYFGPGTRLLVL.

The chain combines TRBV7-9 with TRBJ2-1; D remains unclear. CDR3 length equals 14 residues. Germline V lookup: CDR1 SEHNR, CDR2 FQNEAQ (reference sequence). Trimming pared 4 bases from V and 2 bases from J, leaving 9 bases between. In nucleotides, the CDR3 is TGTGCCAGCAGCTCGGAGAGAACCTACAATGAGCAGTTCTTC. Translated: CASSSERTYNEQFF.

The CDR3 loop reads CAWSVGVPDSPLHF. As DNA, the CDR3 is TGTGCCTGGAGTGTAGGAGTACCTGATTCACCCCTCCACTTT. The chain combines TRBV30 with TRBJ1-6; no firm D call. Germline CDR1 reads GTSNPN; CDR2 reads SVGIG (reference sequence). The CDR3 runs 14 residues. V lost 0 bases and J lost 8, with 11 bases in between.

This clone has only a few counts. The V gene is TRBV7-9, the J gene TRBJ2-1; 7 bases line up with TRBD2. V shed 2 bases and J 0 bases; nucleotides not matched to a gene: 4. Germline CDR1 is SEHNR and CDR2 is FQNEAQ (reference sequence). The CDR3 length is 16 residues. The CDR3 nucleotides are TGTGCCAGCAGCTTAAATGGCGGGAGCTCCTACAATGAGCAGTTCTTC. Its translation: CASSLNGGSSYNEQFF.

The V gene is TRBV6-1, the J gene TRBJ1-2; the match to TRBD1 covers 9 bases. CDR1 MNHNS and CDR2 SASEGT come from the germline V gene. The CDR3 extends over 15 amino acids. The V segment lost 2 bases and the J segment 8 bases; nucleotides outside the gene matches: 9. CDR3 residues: CASSEIVGTGRGYTF. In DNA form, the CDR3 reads TGTGCCAGCAGTGAAATTGTGGGGACAGGGCGAGGCTACACCTTC.

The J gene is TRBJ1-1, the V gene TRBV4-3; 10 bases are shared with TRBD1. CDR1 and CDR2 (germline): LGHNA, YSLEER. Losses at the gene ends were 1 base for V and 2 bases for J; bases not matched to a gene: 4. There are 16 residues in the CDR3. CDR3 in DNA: TGCGCCAGCAGCCAAGGGACAGGGGGATTAAACACTGAAGCTTTCTTT. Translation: CASSQGTGGLNTEAFF.

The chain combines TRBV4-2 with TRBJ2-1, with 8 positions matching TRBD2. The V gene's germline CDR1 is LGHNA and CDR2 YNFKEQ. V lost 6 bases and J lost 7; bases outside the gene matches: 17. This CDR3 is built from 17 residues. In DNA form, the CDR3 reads TGTGCCAGCAGAGGAAGTAGCAGCGGGAGTTTAGATAATGAGCAGTTCTTC. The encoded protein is CASRGSSSGSLDNEQFF.

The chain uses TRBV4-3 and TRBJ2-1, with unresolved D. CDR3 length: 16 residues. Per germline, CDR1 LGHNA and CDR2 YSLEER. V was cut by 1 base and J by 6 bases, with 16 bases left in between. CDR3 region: CASSQAWLGVPNEQFF. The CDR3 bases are TGCGCCAGCAGCCAAGCGTGGCTAGGCGTTCCCAATGAGCAGTTCTTC.

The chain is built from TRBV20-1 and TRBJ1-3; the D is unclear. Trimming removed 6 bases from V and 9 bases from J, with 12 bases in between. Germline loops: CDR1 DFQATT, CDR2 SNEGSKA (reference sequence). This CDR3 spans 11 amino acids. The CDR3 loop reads CSAGTSSTIYF. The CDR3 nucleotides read TGCAGTGCGGGAACTAGCAGCACCATATATTTT.

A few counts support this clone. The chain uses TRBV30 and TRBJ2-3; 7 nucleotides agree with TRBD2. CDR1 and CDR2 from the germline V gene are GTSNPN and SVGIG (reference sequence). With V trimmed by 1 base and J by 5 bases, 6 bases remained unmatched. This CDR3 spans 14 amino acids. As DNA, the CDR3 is TGTGCCTGGAGTGCCGGGGGGACGCAAGATACGCAGTATTTT. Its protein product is CAWSAGGTQDTQYF.

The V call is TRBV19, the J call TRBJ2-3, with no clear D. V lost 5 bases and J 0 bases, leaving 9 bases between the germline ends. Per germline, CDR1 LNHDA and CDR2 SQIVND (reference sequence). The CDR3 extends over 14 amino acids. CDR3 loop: CASSFTTSTDTQYF. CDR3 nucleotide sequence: TGTGCCAGTAGTTTTACCACTAGCACAGATACGCAGTATTTT.

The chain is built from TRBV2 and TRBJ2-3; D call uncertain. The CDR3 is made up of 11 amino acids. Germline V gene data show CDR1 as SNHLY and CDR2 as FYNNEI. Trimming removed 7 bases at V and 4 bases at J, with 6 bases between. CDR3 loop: CASMRSDTQYF. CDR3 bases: TGTGCCAGCATGAGATCAGATACGCAGTATTTT. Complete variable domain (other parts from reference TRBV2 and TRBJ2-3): EPEVTQTPSHQVTQMGQEVILRCVPISNHLYFYWYRQILGQKVEFLVSFYNNEISEKSEIFDDQFSVERPDGSNFTLKIRSTKLEDSAMYFCASMRSDTQYFGPGTRLTVL.

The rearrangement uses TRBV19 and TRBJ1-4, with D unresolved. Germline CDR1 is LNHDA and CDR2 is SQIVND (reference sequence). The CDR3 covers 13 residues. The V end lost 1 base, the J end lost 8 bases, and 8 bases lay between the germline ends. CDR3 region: CASSIGREEKLFF. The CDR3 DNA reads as TGTGCCAGTAGTATAGGTCGGGAAGAAAAACTGTTTTTT.

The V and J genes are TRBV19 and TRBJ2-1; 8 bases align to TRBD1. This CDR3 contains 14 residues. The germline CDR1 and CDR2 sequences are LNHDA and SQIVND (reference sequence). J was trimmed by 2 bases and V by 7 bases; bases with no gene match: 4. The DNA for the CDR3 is TGTGCCAGTACGGCGGGACAGGCCTACAATGAGCAGTTCTTC. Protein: CASTAGQAYNEQFF.